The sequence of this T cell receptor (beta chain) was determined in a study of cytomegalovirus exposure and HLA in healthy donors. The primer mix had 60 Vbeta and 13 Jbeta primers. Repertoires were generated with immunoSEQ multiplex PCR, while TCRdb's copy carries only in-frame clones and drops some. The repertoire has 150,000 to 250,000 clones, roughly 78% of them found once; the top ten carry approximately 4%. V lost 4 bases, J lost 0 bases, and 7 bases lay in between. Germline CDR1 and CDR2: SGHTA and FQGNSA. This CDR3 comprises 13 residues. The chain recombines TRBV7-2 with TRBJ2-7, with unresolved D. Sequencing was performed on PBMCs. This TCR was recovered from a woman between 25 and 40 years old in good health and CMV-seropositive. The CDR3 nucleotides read TGTGCCAGCAGCTCCTCTAACTCCTACGAGCAGTACTTC. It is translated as CASSSSNSYEQYF. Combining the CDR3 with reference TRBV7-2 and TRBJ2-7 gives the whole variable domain GAGVSQSPSNKVTEKGKDVELRCDPISGHTALYWYRQSLGQGLEFLIYFQGNSAPDKSGLPSDRFSAERTGGSVSTLTIQRTQQEDSAVYLCASSSSNSYEQYFGPGTRLTVT.